This T cell receptor beta chain was found in a study of blood T cell repertoires in COVID-19. Study-wide context: The United States, Italy and Spain provided the acute and convalescent COVID-19 samples. Sources were T cells, B-cell-depleted T cells, or PBMCs; the material itself was cDNA or gDNA.

In the authors' workflow: Nucleated cell number was recorded as an estimate derived from reference gene primer amplification. The protocol was immunoSEQ multiplex PCR, while the TCRdb copy is restricted to in-frame clones and leaves out a portion. V, J and clone size were drawn from that table, and D and trimming were deduced from the DNA. The profile shows around 250,000 clones, 80% to 95% of them singletons. Cohort assignment relied on participant-reported clinical history. The germline gives CDR1 SGHAT, CDR2 FQNNGV. V lost 5 bases, J lost 4 bases, and 14 bases lay in between. This CDR3 has 14 residues.

Sequencing was carried out using PBMCs or T cells enriched from blood (not recorded which). The J gene is TRBJ2-5, the V gene TRBV11-2; D perhaps matches TRBD2 (5 bases). The sequence came from a man in his forties who had been exposed to COVID-19. The CDR3 spells CASSPYIGGETQYF. The CDR3, as DNA: TGTGCCAGCAGCCCTTATATAGGAGGAGAGACCCAGTACTTC.